This T cell receptor beta chain originates from a study of T-cell reconstitution after alpha-beta-depleted transplantation in children. The study, taken as a whole, reports: Surviving recipient T cells and intrathymic progenitors accounted for some patients' high TCRbeta diversity at day 60. Reported findings indicate that, about two months after transplant, alpha-beta T cells came from several hundred expanded clones, which were derived from non-depleted graft cells. Once a year had passed after transplant, T-cell counts and diversity came mostly from newly produced T cells.

Only a few counts were recorded for this clonotype. Its antigen is still unknown. The ends lost 6 bases at V and 5 bases at J; junction bases unmatched: 6. Germline-derived CDR1 and CDR2 are ENHRY and SYGVKD. The CDR3 runs to 14 residues. Molecular barcoding with unique molecular identifiers was used for the TCRbeta library. TCRdb itself ran the PCR reads through MiXCR, one entry per CDR3 protein. The sample holds 900,000 or so distinct CDR3 sequences; approximately 15% are singletons and the top ten take approximately 4.5%. V is TRBV10-3 and J is TRBJ1-5; 8 nucleotides align to TRBD1. Sequencing used PBMCs, mostly from graft donor cells, obtained 360 days after TCRalphabeta/CD19-depleted stem cell transplant. The source is a male patient aged 10 to 17 who had a stem cell transplant for acute lymphoblastic leukemia, so the T cells may come from the graft donor. CDR3 sequence: CAISPDRADQPQHF. The DNA of the CDR3 is TGTGCCATCAGCCCGGACAGGGCCGATCAGCCCCAGCATTTT.